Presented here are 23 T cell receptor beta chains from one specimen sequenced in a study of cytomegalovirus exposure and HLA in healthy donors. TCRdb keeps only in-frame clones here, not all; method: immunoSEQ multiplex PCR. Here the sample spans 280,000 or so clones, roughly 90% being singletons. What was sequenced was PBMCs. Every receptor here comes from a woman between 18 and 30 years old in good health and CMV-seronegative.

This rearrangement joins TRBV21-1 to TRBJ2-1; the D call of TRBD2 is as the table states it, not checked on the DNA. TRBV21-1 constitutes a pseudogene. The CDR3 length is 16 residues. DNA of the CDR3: TGTGCCAGCAGCACAGGGCTAGCGGGAGTATTTTTAGGGCAGTTCTTC. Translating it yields CASSTGLAGVFLGQFF.

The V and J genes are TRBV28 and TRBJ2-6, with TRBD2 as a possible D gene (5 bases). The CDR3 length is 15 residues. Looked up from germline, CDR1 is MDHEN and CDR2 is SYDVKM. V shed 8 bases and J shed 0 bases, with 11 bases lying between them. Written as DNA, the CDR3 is TGTGCCAGCTCAAAACGGGGCTCTGGGGCCAACGTCCTGACTTTC. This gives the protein CASSKRGSGANVLTF.

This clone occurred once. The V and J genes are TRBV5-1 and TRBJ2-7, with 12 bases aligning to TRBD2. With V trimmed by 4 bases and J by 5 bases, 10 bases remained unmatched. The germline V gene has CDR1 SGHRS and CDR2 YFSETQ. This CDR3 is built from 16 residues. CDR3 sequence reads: CASSLATSGRINEQYF. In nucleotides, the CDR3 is TGCGCCAGCAGCCTGGCGACTAGCGGGAGAATCAACGAGCAGTACTTC.

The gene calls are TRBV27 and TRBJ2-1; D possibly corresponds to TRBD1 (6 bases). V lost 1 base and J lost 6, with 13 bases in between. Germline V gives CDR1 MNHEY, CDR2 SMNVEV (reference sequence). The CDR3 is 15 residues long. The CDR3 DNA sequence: TGTGCCAGCAGTTTATTCCCACAGGGTAGCAATGAGCAGTTCTTC. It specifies CASSLFPQGSNEQFF.

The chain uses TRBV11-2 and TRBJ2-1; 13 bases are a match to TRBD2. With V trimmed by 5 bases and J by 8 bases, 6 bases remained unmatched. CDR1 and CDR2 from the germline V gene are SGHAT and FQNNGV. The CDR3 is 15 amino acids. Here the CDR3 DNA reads TGTGCCAGCAGCCGACTAGCGGGAGGCCACTATGAGCAGTTCTTC. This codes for CASSRLAGGHYEQFF.

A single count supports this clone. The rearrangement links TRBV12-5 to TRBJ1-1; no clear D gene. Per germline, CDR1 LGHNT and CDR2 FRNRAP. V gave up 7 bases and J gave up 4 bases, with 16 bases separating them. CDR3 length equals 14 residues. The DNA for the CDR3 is TGTGCTAGTGCCTCCCCCGATCTAGGCACTGAAGCTTTCTTT. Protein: CASASPDLGTEAFF.

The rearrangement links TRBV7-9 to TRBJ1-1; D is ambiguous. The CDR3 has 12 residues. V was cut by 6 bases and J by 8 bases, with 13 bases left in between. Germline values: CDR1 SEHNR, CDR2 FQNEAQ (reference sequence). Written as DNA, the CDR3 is TGTGCCAGCAGGCTAGATACCCGAGAAGCTTTCTTT. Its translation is CASRLDTREAFF.

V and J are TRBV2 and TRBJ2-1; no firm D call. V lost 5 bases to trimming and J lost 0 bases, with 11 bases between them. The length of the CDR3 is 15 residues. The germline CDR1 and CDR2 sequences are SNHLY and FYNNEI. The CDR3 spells CASSTDTSSYNEQFF. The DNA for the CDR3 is TGTGCCAGCAGTACCGATACAAGCTCCTACAATGAGCAGTTCTTC.

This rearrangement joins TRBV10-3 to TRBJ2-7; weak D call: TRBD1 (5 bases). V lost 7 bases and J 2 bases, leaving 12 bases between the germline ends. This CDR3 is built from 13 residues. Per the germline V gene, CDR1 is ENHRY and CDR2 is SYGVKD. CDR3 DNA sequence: TGTGCCATCATCCGCCAGGACACCTACGAGCAGTACTTC. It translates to CAIIRQDTYEQYF.

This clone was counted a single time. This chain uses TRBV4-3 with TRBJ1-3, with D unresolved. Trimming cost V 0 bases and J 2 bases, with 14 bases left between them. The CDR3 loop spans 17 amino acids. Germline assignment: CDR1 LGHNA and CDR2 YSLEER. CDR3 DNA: TGCGCCAGCAGCCAAGATGGGAGTTGGGGAACTGGAAACACCATATATTTT. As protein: CASSQDGSWGTGNTIYF.

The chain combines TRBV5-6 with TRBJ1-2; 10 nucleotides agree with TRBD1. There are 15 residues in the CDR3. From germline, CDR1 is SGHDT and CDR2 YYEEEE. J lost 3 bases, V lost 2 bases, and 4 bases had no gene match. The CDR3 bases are TGTGCCAGCAGCTTAAGACAGGGGGCCTACTATGGCTACACCTTC. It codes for CASSLRQGAYYGYTF. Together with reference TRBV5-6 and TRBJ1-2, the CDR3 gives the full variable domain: DAGVTQSPTHLIKTRGQQVTLRCSPKSGHDTVSWYQQALGQGPQFIFQYYEEEERQRGNFPDRFSGHQFPNYSSELNVNALLLGDSALYLCASSLRQGAYYGYTFGSGTRLTVV.

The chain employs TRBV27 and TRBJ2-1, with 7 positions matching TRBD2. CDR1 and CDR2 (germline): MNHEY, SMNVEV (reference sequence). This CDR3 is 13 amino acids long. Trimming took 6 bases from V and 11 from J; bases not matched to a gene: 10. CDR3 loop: CASSGRGEGKQFF. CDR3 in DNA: TGTGCCAGCAGCGGTAGAGGGGAGGGGAAGCAGTTCTTC.

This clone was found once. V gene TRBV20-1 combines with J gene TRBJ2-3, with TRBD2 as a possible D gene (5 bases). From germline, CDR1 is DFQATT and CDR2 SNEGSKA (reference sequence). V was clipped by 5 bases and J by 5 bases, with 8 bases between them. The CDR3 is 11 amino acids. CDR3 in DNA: TGCAGTGCTTTCCGGGAAGATACGCAGTATTTT. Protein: CSAFREDTQYF.

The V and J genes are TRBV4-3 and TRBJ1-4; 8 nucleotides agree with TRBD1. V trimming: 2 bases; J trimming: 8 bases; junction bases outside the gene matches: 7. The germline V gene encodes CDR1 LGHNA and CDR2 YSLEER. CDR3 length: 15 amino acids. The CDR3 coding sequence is TGCGCCAGCAGCCAAACCCAGGACAGGGACGAAAAACTGTTTTTT. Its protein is CASSQTQDRDEKLFF.

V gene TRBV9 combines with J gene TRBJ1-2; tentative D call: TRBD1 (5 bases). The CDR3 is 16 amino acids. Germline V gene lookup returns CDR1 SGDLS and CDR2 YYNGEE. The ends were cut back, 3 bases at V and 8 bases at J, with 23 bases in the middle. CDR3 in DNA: TGTGCCAGCAGCGCTCATCCCCTGACAGCCCTCTGGGGCTACACCTTC. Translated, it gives CASSAHPLTALWGYTF.

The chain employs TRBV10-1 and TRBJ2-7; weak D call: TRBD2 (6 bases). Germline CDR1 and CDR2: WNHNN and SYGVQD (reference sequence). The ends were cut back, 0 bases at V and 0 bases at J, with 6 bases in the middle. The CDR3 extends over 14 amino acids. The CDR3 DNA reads TGCGCCAGCAGTGAGTCCGGGAGCTCCTACGAGCAGTACTTC. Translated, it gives CASSESGSSYEQYF.

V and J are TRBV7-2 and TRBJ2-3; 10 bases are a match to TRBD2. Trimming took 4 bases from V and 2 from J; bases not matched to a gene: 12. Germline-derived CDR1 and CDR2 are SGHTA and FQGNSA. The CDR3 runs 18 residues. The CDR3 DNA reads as TGTGCCAGCAGCTCCGGGAGGCGGACTAGCGGATACACAGATACGCAGTATTTT. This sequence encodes CASSSGRRTSGYTDTQYF.

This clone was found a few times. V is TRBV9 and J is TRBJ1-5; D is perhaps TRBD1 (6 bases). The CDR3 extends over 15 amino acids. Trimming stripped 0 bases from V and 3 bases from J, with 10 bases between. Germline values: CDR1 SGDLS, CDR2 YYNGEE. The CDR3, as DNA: TGTGCCAGCAGCGTAGATGGACAGCCCAATCAGCCCCAGCATTTT. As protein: CASSVDGQPNQPQHF.

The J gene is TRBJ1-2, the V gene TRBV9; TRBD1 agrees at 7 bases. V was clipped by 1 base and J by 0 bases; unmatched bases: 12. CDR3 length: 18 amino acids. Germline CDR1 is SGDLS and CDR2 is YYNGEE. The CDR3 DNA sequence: TGTGCCAGCAGCGTATTGAGCACAGGGGACCCTACTAACTATGGCTACACCTTC. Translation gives CASSVLSTGDPTNYGYTF.

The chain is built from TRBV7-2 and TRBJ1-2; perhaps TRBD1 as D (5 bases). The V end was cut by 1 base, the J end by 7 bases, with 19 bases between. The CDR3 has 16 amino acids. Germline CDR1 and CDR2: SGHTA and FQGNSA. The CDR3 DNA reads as TGTGCCAGCAGCTTAGATAAAGGTTTACAGGCCTTTGGCTACACCTTC. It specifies CASSLDKGLQAFGYTF.

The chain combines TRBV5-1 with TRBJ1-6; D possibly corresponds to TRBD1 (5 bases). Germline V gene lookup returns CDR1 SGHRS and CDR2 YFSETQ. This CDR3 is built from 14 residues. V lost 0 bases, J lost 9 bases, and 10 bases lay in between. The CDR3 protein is CASSLAGLPSPLHF. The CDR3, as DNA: TGCGCCAGCAGCTTGGCGGGACTTCCTTCACCCCTCCACTTT.

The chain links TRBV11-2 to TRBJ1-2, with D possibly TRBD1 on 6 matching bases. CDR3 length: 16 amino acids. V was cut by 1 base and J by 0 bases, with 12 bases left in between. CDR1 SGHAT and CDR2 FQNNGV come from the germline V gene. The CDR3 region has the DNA TGTGCCAGCAGCTTAGTGAAGGACAGATCTAACTATGGCTACACCTTC. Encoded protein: CASSLVKDRSNYGYTF.

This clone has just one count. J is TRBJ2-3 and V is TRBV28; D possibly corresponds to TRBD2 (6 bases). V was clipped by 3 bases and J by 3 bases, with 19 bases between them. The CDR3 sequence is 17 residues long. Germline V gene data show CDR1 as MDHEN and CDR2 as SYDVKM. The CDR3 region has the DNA TGTGCCAGCAGTTTGGGGCGGGGCCCGCCTACGACAGATACGCAGTATTTT. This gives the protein CASSLGRGPPTTDTQYF.